This T cell receptor (beta chain) was captured in a study of blood T cell repertoires in COVID-19. Germline-derived CDR1 and CDR2 are SEHNR and FQNEAQ (reference sequence). With 5 bases removed from V and 8 bases from J, the gap between germline ends came to 7 bases. The CDR3 contains 11 residues. Some clones are missing from TCRdb's copy, which holds only in-frame ones; the method was immunoSEQ multiplex PCR. Here the sample spans over 70,000 clones, roughly four fifths being singletons. The receptor was derived from a woman aged 55-75 years with acute or convalescent COVID-19. The chain carries TRBV7-9 and TRBJ1-3; D ambiguous. The sample consisted of peripheral blood. This CDR3 reads CASSLSYTIYF. CDR3 DNA: TGTGCCAGCAGCCTTTCGTACACCATATATTTT.